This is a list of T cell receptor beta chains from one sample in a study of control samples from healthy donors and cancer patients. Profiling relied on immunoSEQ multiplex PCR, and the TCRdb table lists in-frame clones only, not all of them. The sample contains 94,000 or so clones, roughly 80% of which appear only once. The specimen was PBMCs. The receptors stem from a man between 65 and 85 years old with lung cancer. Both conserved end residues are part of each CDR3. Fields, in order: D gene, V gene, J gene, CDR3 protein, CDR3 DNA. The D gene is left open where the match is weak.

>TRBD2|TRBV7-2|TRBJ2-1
CASSPTGTSGKNEQFF
TGTGCCAGCAGTCCTACCGGGACTAGCGGGAAAAATGAGCAGTTCTTC
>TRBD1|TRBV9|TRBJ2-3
CASSAPGQLTQYF
TGTGCCAGCAGCGCCCCGGGACAGCTTACGCAGTATTTT
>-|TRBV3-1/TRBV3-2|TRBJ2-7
CASSPNRNSYYEQYF
TGTGCCAGCAGCCCGAACAGGAATAGCTACTACGAGCAGTACTTC
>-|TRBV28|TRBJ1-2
CASSLLVRVEGGYTF
TGTGCCAGCAGTTTATTGGTTCGGGTTGAGGGTGGCTACACCTTC
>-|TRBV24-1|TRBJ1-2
CATRARGYGYTF
TGTGCCACCCGTGCCAGGGGCTATGGCTACACCTTC
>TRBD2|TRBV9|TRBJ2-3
CASTGAAGGGTDTQYF
TGTGCCAGCACCGGCGCTGCGGGGGGGGGTACAGATACGCAGTATTTT
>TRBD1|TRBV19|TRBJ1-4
CASSRQGGWGNEKLFF
TGTGCCAGTAGCCGACAGGGGGGTTGGGGTAATGAAAAACTGTTTTTT
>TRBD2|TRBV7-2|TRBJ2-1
CASSPTSSASGGEQFF
TGTGCCAGCAGCCCAACCTCTTCTGCTAGCGGGGGGGAGCAGTTCTTC
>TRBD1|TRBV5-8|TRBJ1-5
CASSLGTGRIQPQHF
TGTGCCAGCAGCTTGGGGACAGGGAGAATTCAGCCCCAGCATTTT
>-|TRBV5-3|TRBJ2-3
CARSHGVIPDTQYF
TGTGCCAGAAGCCACGGGGTCATACCAGATACGCAGTATTTT